The 14 T cell receptor beta chains below all came from one sample that was sequenced in a study of T cells after yellow fever vaccination. TCRdb reprocessed the 5' RACE reads with MiXCR, giving one entry per CDR3 protein. The sample consists of some 560,000 distinct CDR3 sequences, about a sixth of them appearing once. The sequences come from PBMCs, collected more than 4 days after the first yellow fever vaccination. These receptors originate from a man between 18 and 35 years old who received the YFV17D yellow fever vaccine.

This clonotype was seen more than once but under ten times. V and J are TRBV6-5 and TRBJ1-6, with D maybe TRBD1 (6 bases). Per germline, CDR1 MNHEY and CDR2 SVGAGI. The CDR3 runs to 16 residues. V dropped 3 bases and J dropped 1 base, with 10 bases sitting between them. CDR3 amino acids: CASSYKGESYNSPLHF. CDR3 bases: TGTGCCAGCAGTTATAAGGGGGAATCCTATAATTCACCCCTCCACTTT.

The chain carries TRBV7-2 and TRBJ1-1; TRBD1 agrees at 9 bases. Germline V gene sequence: CDR1 SGHTA, CDR2 FQGNSA. With 5 bases clipped from V and 11 bases from J, the junction kept 9 bases outside the gene matches. CDR3 size: 13 residues. CDR3 amino acids: CASSGKQGARAFF. The CDR3 nucleotides are TGTGCCAGCAGCGGAAAACAGGGGGCTCGGGCTTTCTTT.

CDR3 amino acids: CASSFFKTHEQFF. The CDR3 nucleotides read TGTGCCAGCAGCTTTTTCAAGACGCATGAGCAGTTCTTC. This rearrangement joins TRBV7-2 to TRBJ2-1, with D uncertain. The germline gives CDR1 SGHTA, CDR2 FQGNSA. This CDR3 contains 13 residues. V lost 3 bases and J lost 8, with 11 bases in between.

The V call is TRBV9, the J call TRBJ2-2; the D gene is possibly TRBD2 (5 bases). The V gene's germline CDR1 is SGDLS and CDR2 YYNGEE. This CDR3 contains 15 residues. V was pared by 0 bases and J by 7 bases, with 13 bases between. CDR3 residues: CASSVEPAGVGELFF. The DNA for the CDR3 is TGTGCCAGCAGCGTAGAGCCAGCCGGGGTCGGGGAGCTGTTTTTT.

This clonotype was detected a few times. The rearrangement uses TRBV20-1 and TRBJ1-5, with D uncertain. The germline V gene has CDR1 DFQATT and CDR2 SNEGSKA (reference sequence). V lost 0 bases to trimming and J lost 2 bases, with 5 bases between them. The CDR3 is made up of 13 amino acids. CDR3 nucleotides: TGCAGTGCTAGAGAGGGTGGCAATCAGCCCCAGCATTTT. Residues: CSAREGGNQPQHF.

The chain carries TRBV10-1 and TRBJ2-3; D gene unclear. CDR1 and CDR2 from the germline V gene are WNHNN and SYGVQD (reference sequence). The CDR3 length is 16 residues. V dropped 4 bases and J dropped 1 base, with 15 bases sitting between them. The CDR3 DNA reads as TGCGCCAGCAGTGCCCTAGGCACCCTGGGCACAGATACGCAGTATTTT. Translation gives CASSALGTLGTDTQYF.

This clonotype was found a few times. The chain combines TRBV12-3 or TRBV12-4 with TRBJ1-5; no reliable D call. V was cut by 3 bases and J by 9 bases, with 12 bases left in between. This CDR3 is 13 amino acids long. CDR3: CASSLEGMGPQHF. The CDR3 bases are TGTGCCAGCAGTTTGGAGGGTATGGGGCCCCAGCATTTT.

Only a few counts were recorded for this clonotype. The chain links TRBV5-1 to TRBJ2-7; 9 bases fit TRBD1. The germline V gene encodes CDR1 SGHRS and CDR2 YFSETQ. With V trimmed by 4 bases and J by 2 bases, 10 bases remained unmatched. CDR3 length equals 16 residues. The chain's CDR3 is CASSRMDRGRAYEQYF. CDR3 nucleotide sequence: TGCGCCAGCAGCCGGATGGACAGGGGAAGGGCCTACGAGCAGTACTTC.

This clonotype was observed a handful of times. V and J are TRBV11-3 and TRBJ2-5; D is perhaps TRBD1 (6 bases). Germline loops: CDR1 SGHNT, CDR2 YENEEA. The CDR3 is made up of 15 amino acids. V was cut by 6 bases and J by 5 bases, with 19 bases left in between. CDR3 amino acids: CASSSTGSPWETQYF. The CDR3 DNA reads as TGTGCCAGCAGTTCTACAGGGAGTCCATGGGAGACCCAGTACTTC.

The gene calls are TRBV5-1 and TRBJ2-7; D perhaps matches TRBD1 (5 bases). V was clipped by 4 bases and J by 9 bases, with 20 bases between them. CDR3 length equals 14 residues. Germline V gives CDR1 SGHRS, CDR2 YFSETQ. CDR3 DNA: TGCGCCAGCAGCCAAGGCAGGGCGCCGGACGGGCAGTACTTC. Translated, it gives CASSQGRAPDGQYF.

This clonotype has only a few counts. V is TRBV5-4 and J is TRBJ2-7, with a possible D match to TRBD2 (5 bases). The CDR3 loop spans 14 amino acids. Per the germline V gene, CDR1 is SGHNT and CDR2 is YYREEE (reference sequence). The germline V and J ends were trimmed by 2 bases and 5 bases, with 14 bases remaining between them. The CDR3 loop reads CASSFGGLPDEQYV. The CDR3 DNA follows: TGTGCCAGCAGCTTCGGAGGACTCCCGGACGAGCAGTACGTC.

The chain links TRBV7-2 to TRBJ2-5; D not certain. Deletions cut 1 base from V and 7 bases from J, with 10 bases between. Germline CDR1 SGHTA, CDR2 FQGNSA. This CDR3 is built from 13 residues. The CDR3 loop is CASSLDSPPTQYF. The CDR3 region has the DNA TGTGCCAGCAGCTTAGACTCCCCGCCGACCCAGTACTTC.

This clonotype was seen a few times. The CDR3 nucleotides read TGTGCCAGCACCTCAATCGGAGGCGACACTGAAGCTTTCTTT. Translated, it gives CASTSIGGDTEAFF. V usage is TRBV6-1 and J usage is TRBJ1-1; D is undetermined. This CDR3 region has 14 residues. Germline V gene lookup returns CDR1 MNHNS and CDR2 SASEGT. The V end was cut by 7 bases, the J end by 3 bases, with 15 bases between.

V gene TRBV20-1 combines with J gene TRBJ1-5, with a tentative D call TRBD1 (6 bases). Germline CDR1 DFQATT, CDR2 SNEGSKA (reference sequence). Trimming cost V 3 bases and J 4 bases, with 13 bases left between them. This CDR3 has 14 residues. DNA of the CDR3: TGCAGTGCTAGGGCCGGGGGGCCTAATCAGCCCCAGCATTTT. Its protein product is CSARAGGPNQPQHF.